This T cell receptor beta chain was found in a study of cytomegalovirus exposure and HLA in healthy donors (dated by TCRdb to about 2017). For the study in its entirety: According to an earlier analysis of 587 of the donors, about 190 million T cells yielded 95 million to 140 million unique TCR beta sequences and 276 Gb of sequence data. Roughly 300 gigabases of sequencing data and approximately 85 million unique TCR sequences were included in an early release covering roughly 600 HLA-typed donors. Among the 398 genotyped donors, approximately 82% belonged to the genetic ancestry cluster associated with self-reported Caucasian donors. The aim of the study was to test whether cataloging public T cell receptors could identify signatures of past pathogen exposure. Using immunosequencing, the study profiled T cell repertoires from around 670 subjects and related those repertoires to cytomegalovirus serostatus. A separate validation cohort of 100 to 150 different subjects was used in addition to the approximately 670-subject first cohort. To predict cytomegalovirus infection status, the study brought together high-throughput TCR immunosequencing, statistical association of individual TCRs with disease status, and machine learning. A later analysis re-examined previously published TCR beta repertoires from more than 600 donors and added high-resolution HLA genotyping to investigate patterns of TCR occurrence. The later analysis used no new phenotypic data to find candidate immune exposures, relying instead on TCR beta sequences and their occurrence across donors. In an earlier analysis of about 590 of the donors, high-throughput TCR beta sequencing was used to judge whether each TCR beta V gene segment behaved as functional or pseudogenic. Donor age, sex, ethnicity and CMV serostatus were compiled together with the repertoire data. Genome-wide SNP genotypes for about 60% of the roughly 670 donors were used in a later genetic analysis, which treated that subset as a discovery cohort. Every repertoire in the discovery cohort had been generated on one and the same sequencing platform. HLA typing included class I and class II loci at four-digit resolution. Typing coverage differed by locus: A, B, C, DRB1 and DQB1 were typed in roughly 620-640 donors, DQA1 in about 560, DPA1 in approximately 610, and DPB1 in around 490. About five DR-DQ haplotypes were treated as single units for association and clustering because of strong linkage in the cohort. Across roughly 420 genotyped donors of the cohort, an average of approximately 200,000 unique TCR beta nucleotide sequences per donor were sequenced, and 15% to 20% of those sequences were non-productive. Results the study describes overall, beyond this receptor: Sequencing depth was assumed to be roughly uniform across donors in the presence/absence analyses, though that assumption may not hold. In a later analysis, HLA-associated TCR beta chains showed more clonal expansion and lower generation probabilities than non-associated chains that were equally common. Because counts were too low, roughly 16 rarely observed V segments, including chromosome 9 orphons, were left out of the earlier analysis of about 620 of the donors. Linkage disequilibrium might explain the correlated functional status among segregating V segments, but an unknown experimental factor could not be ruled out. In the study, around 150 TCR beta chains were listed as associated with cytomegalovirus. A later genetic analysis reported fewer N-insertions in productive TCRs among donors in an Asian-associated ancestry cluster than the roughly 620-donor mean. In this cohort, only TCR beta chains were sequenced, and detectable features were limited by the absence of alpha or paired-chain data. A cluster of highly shared sequence variants was judged likely to represent a technical artifact of the sequencing pipeline. The authors suggested that the approach could potentially be extended to other disease states and immunological phenotypes. Assigning TCR associations to individual alleles was difficult when HLA alleles, especially DR and DQ, strongly co-occurred. Because the 87-base-pair reads could not distinguish some IMGT-functional V segments, including TRBV6-2 and TRBV6-3, those segments were excluded. The classifier was reported to diagnose cytomegalovirus status with high specificity and sensitivity in both the original cohort and the validation cohort. In a later genetic analysis, a missense DCLRE1C variant was associated with V-gene and J-gene trimming of TCR beta chains, and the association was replicated in an independent cohort. Most TCR sequences were observed very rarely across donors, whereas some public TCRs were present in many individuals. According to a later analysis, most CMV-associated TCR beta chains appeared to be HLA-restricted, and the HLA associations seemed to be driven largely by CMV exposure. A few of the identified cytomegalovirus-associated TCR beta chains were confirmed in vitro to be specific for cytomegalovirus antigens. Immune exposure information for the cohort was limited to CMV serostatus. Specific HLA alleles were associated with 15,000 to 20,000 TCR beta sequences at a false discovery rate of 0.05 in a later analysis. A further reported finding was that TCR beta sequences accurately predicted the HLA-A and HLA-B alleles for most subjects in the first cohort. Broadly in line with IMGT annotations, most TCR beta V segments showed up in productive rearrangements about 90% or about 30% of the time in an earlier analysis of 587 of the donors. According to a later analysis, parvovirus B19, influenza, CMV and Epstein-Barr virus appeared linked to several top co-occurrence clusters. In a later analysis, TCR association rates were found to vary across HLA loci, with the most associated TCRs seen for DRB1 alleles and the fewest for HLA-C alleles. Because HLA typing was unavailable for some donors at each locus, only the typed subset was used in association tests.

The CDR3 has 15 amino acids, counting the end cysteine and phenylalanine. The kept DNA is CDR3 alone, 45 bases in frame from the first base. According to the germline V gene, CDR1 reads ENHRY and CDR2 reads SYGVKD. V lost 10 bases and J lost 7 bases, and the count of bases not matched to a germline gene is 14. In regard to this clone: What antigen it recognizes has not been identified. Within one base of it there is no much larger clone, and no base qualities were kept.

Libraries were constructed by the immunoSEQ multiplex PCR assay. A mixture of 60 forward primers for TCR Vbeta segments and 13 reverse primers for TCR Jbeta segments was used in the multiplex PCR. The CDR3 region of rearranged TCR beta genes was amplified from genomic DNA with a multiplex PCR assay. Amplified TCR beta libraries were sequenced as 87-base-pair reads on the Illumina HiSeq System. In the paper's pipeline: In a later analysis, 77 million or so unique TCR beta chains were counted across the roughly 700 repertoires, and roughly 11 million of these chains were shared by at least two donors. To remove PCR and sequencing errors, raw reads were error-corrected and collapsed into unique sequences using a nearest-neighbor algorithm that merged closely related sequences. Alignment of CDR3 sequences to IMGT reference sequences was used to assign V, D and J gene segments. For a sequence to be retained, at least a six-nucleotide match to both a V gene segment and a J gene segment was required. A rearrangement counted as productive if the CDR3 had no stop codons and remained in frame with V and J, and every other rearrangement counted as non-productive. Following IMGT convention, CDR3 was defined as the stretch from the second conserved V-encoded cysteine to the conserved J-encoded phenylalanine. The earlier analysis of about 590 of the donors excluded sequences that lacked an unambiguous match to a single V gene segment. In an earlier analysis of 500 to 750 of the donors, V segments were called functional above 56.7% productive rearrangements and were called segregating when the between-donor standard deviation exceeded 5%. A statistical classification framework was built for diagnosing cytomegalovirus status from the catalog of TCR beta chain sequences. In a later analysis, V and J genes were assigned by comparing TCR nucleotide sequences against IMGT/GENE-DB human TR gene sequences. The TCRdist pipeline was used in a later analysis to assign CDR3 sequences and most-parsimonious VDJ recombination scenarios. In a later analysis, each TCR beta chain was defined by its CDR3 amino acid sequence together with its V-gene family, and reads lacking a unique V-gene family were excluded. As a way to deal with suspected cross-contamination and a sequencing artifact, a later analysis dropped 450 to 600 nucleotide sequences that were highly shared and had low generation probability. A later analysis calculated a clonal expansion index for each public chain from normalized within-repertoire ranks of inferred template counts. Generation probabilities in a later analysis came from a VDJ recombination model fitted to out-of-frame rearrangements, and those results were checked against IGoR. In a later analysis, hypergeometric tests were used to score TCR-TCR, TCR-HLA and TCR-CMV co-occurrence, with a repertoire-size bias correction applied to TCR pairs. In a later analysis, false discovery rates were estimated by permuting HLA or CMV assignments 20 times. In a later analysis, co-occurring TCRs were grouped using DBSCAN, with TCRdist sequence similarity added in when clustering inside HLA-allele-positive subsets. Repertoires with fewer than 30,000 or more than 120,000 public chains, plus five repertoires with anomalous nucleotide sharing, were excluded from co-occurrence clustering. TCRdb's version of the immuneACCESS table is confined to in-frame rearrangements and falls short of the full clone set. An unresolved V gene accounts for under half of the shortfall where checked; the remainder is of unknown origin. V, J and clone size are taken as reported in that table, and D and trimming were inferred from the DNA itself. This sample has 100,000 to 120,000 clones in its table, and more than 70% of those were observed once. The top ten hold about 2.2% of the sample.

The cohort was made up of approximately 700 healthy bone marrow donors. Cohort members were all nominally healthy when sampled, although unrecorded immune exposures were likely present. The donor tested CMV seronegative and was one of the 352 seronegative cohort members. A peripheral blood sample was provided by each donor, and peripheral blood mononuclear cells were used for TCR beta sequencing. Genomic DNA was extracted from the blood cell samples with the Qiagen DNeasy Blood Extraction Kit. Rearrangement joined TRBV10-3 to TRBJ2-2; 8 junctional bases match TRBD2. The sequence was collected from a man aged 25 to 45 in good health and CMV-seronegative. The sequenced sample was PBMCs. The CDR3 here reads CATQWSGGLGGELFF. The nucleotide sequence is TGTGCCACCCAATGGTCGGGGGGGCTGGGCGGGGAGCTGTTTTTT.